These 5 T cell receptor beta chains originate from one sample sequenced in a study of control samples from healthy donors and cancer patients. This table comes from immunoSEQ multiplex PCR, and its TCRdb copy is limited to in-frame clones, with some not included. The profile shows over 150,000 clones, around 89% of them singletons. The source material was blood. Receptors were obtained from a woman aged 50 to 60 in good health.

The rearrangement uses TRBV5-8 and TRBJ1-4, with D hard to call. The CDR3 has 15 residues. The germline V gene encodes CDR1 SGHTS and CDR2 YDEGEE. The V gene lost 1 base and the J gene lost 2 bases, with 9 bases spanning the gap. Here the CDR3 reads CASSLYVGTNEKLFF. CDR3 DNA sequence: TGTGCCAGCAGCTTGTACGTAGGCACTAATGAAAAACTGTTTTTT.

This CDR3 reads CASSLGTGVQPQHF. The CDR3 bases are TGTGCCAGCAGTTTGGGGACAGGGGTTCAGCCCCAGCATTTT. The J gene is TRBJ1-5, the V gene TRBV27; 10 bases match TRBD1. J was trimmed by 6 bases and V by 3 bases; bases with no gene match: 2. CDR1 MNHEY and CDR2 SMNVEV come from the germline V gene (reference sequence). The CDR3 extends over 14 amino acids.

J is TRBJ2-1 and V is TRBV7-9; TRBD2 matches at 8 bases. V gave up 5 bases and J gave up 4 bases; unmatched junction bases: 10. CDR1 SEHNR and CDR2 FQNEAQ come from the germline V gene (reference sequence). There are 16 residues in the CDR3. The DNA of the CDR3 is TGTGCCAGCAGCCTAGTTAGCGGGACCCGTTACAATGAGCAGTTCTTC. Translated, it gives CASSLVSGTRYNEQFF.

The rearrangement links TRBV9 to TRBJ1-2; D is uncertain. Germline V gives CDR1 SGDLS, CDR2 YYNGEE. Trimming shortened V by 4 bases and J by 3 bases, and 10 bases separated the two germline ends. The CDR3 has 13 amino acids. Here the CDR3 reads CASSLPGDYGYTF. CDR3 in DNA: TGTGCCAGCAGCCTTCCGGGAGACTATGGCTACACCTTC. Based on the CDR3 plus reference TRBV9 and TRBJ1-2, the full variable domain is DSGVTQTPKHLITATGQRVTLRCSPRSGDLSVYWYQQSLDQGLQFLIQYYNGEERAKGNILERFSAQQFPDLHSELNLSSLELGDSALYFCASSLPGDYGYTFGSGTRLTVV.

The rearrangement uses TRBV6-2 or TRBV6-3 and TRBJ1-3; D not certain. CDR1 MNHEY and CDR2 SVGEGT come from the germline V gene. V lost 1 base, J lost 4 bases, and 8 bases lay in between. CDR3 size: 14 residues. DNA for the CDR3: TGTGCCAGCAGTTACTTTGGTCCCGGAAACACCATATATTTT. Translating it yields CASSYFGPGNTIYF.